This entry lists 5 T cell receptor beta chains sequenced from one sample in a study of T cells in Graves' hyperthyroidism and ophthalmopathy. From RNA transcripts, TCR beta CDR3 regions were amplified. With the HTBI primer set, the TCR CDR3 went through a first round of RT-PCR. Using its own MiXCR run on the multiplex PCR reads, TCRdb lists one record per CDR3 protein. The sample includes over 250,000 distinct CDR3 sequences, about 20% of them seen just once. Sequencing was done on a sample of blood. The receptors were gathered from a man aged 25-45 years with Graves' ophthalmopathy.

This clonotype was counted at least ten times. The chain employs TRBV6-1 and TRBJ2-7; the match to TRBD2 covers 7 bases. V shed 6 bases and J 0 bases; nucleotides not matched to a gene: 8. The CDR3 runs to 15 residues. CDR1 is MNHNS and CDR2 is SASEGT in the germline V gene. CDR3 bases: TGTGCCAGCAGCTCGACTAGCACTAGCTCCTACGAGCAGTACTTC. Its protein product is CASSSTSTSSYEQYF.

This chain links TRBV5-1 with TRBJ2-3, with 14 positions matching TRBD2. Germline V CDR1 and CDR2: SGHRS, YFSETQ. Trimming cost V 4 bases and J 4 bases; bases outside gene matches: 2. This CDR3 has 15 residues. The CDR3 DNA is TGCGCCAGCAGCGTGGGACTAGCGGGAGCAGATACGCAGTATTTT. Its protein is CASSVGLAGADTQYF.

V gene TRBV20-1 combines with J gene TRBJ1-2; tentative D call: TRBD1 (5 bases). This CDR3 is 12 amino acids long. The V gene's germline CDR1 is DFQATT and CDR2 SNEGSKA (reference sequence). Between the trimmed V and J ends, which lost 6 bases and 4 bases, there was a span of 12 bases. CDR3 loop: CSAATVSYGYTF. The CDR3 DNA sequence: TGCAGTGCCGCGACAGTTAGCTATGGCTACACCTTC.

This rearrangement joins TRBV28 to TRBJ1-5, with no clear D. Germline assignment: CDR1 MDHEN and CDR2 SYDVKM. The CDR3 runs 13 residues. V was pared by 5 bases and J by 4 bases, with 9 bases between. CDR3 sequence reads: CASSNTVNQPQHF. The CDR3 nucleotides read TGTGCCAGCAGTAACACGGTGAATCAGCCCCAGCATTTT.

In this sample, this clonotype turned up a few times. The rearrangement joins TRBV6-1 to TRBJ2-6; the match to TRBD1 covers 8 bases. Trimming at V came to 5 bases and at J to 0 bases, leaving 9 bases not matched to a gene. The germline CDR1 and CDR2 sequences are MNHNS and SASEGT. The CDR3 loop spans 18 amino acids. CDR3 region: CASSFTGQGPSGANVLTF. CDR3 in DNA: TGTGCCAGCAGTTTTACCGGACAGGGACCCTCTGGGGCCAACGTCCTGACTTTC.